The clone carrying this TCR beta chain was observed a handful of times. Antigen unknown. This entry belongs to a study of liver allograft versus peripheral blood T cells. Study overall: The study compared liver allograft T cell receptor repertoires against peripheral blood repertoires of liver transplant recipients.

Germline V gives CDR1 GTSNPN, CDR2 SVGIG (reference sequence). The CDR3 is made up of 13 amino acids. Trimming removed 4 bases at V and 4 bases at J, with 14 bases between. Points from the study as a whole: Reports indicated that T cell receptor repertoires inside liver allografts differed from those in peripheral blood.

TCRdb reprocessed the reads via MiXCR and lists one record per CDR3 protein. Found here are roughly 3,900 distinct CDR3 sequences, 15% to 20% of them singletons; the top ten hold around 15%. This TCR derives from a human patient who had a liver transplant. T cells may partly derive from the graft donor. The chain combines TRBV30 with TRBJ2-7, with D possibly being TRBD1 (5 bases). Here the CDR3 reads CAWKDRTNYEQYF. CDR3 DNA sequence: TGTGCCTGGAAGGATAGGACAAATTACGAGCAGTACTTC. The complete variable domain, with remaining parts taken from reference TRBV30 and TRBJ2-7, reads SQTIHQWPATLVQPVGSPLSLECTVEGTSNPNLYWYRQAAGRGLQLLFYSVGIGQISSEVPQNLSASRPQDRQFILSSKKLLLSDSGFYLCAWKDRTNYEQYFGPGTRLTVT.